The TCR beta chain described here comes from a study of cytomegalovirus exposure and HLA in healthy donors. This CDR3 is 13 amino acids long. Germline V gene sequence: CDR1 LNHDA, CDR2 SQIVND (reference sequence). V lost 3 bases, J lost 6 bases, and 2 bases stayed unmatched. 60 Vbeta and 13 Jbeta primers were used in PCR. TCRdb's table, derived via immunoSEQ multiplex PCR, lists solely in-frame clones and lacks some. The data show 200,000 to 250,000 clones, and the top ten clones hold roughly 1.1%. In the case of this clone: Its antigen is unidentified.

Broader study findings: Several of the most significant clusters appeared linked to common viral pathogens, based on a later analysis. Indistinguishability led to the exclusion of some V segments, TRBV6-2 and TRBV6-3 included. Among TCR beta chains, those listed as cytomegalovirus-associated numbered roughly 150. Most subjects had HLA-A and HLA-B alleles reportedly predicted accurately by TCR beta sequences.

Specimen: PBMCs. This rearrangement joins TRBV19 to TRBJ2-1; TRBD2 matches at 7 bases. This TCR was sampled from a girl aged 2 to 9 in good health and CMV-seropositive. The CDR3 loop is CASSMGGSNEQFF. CDR3 nucleotide sequence: TGTGCCAGTAGTATGGGCGGGAGCAATGAGCAGTTCTTC.